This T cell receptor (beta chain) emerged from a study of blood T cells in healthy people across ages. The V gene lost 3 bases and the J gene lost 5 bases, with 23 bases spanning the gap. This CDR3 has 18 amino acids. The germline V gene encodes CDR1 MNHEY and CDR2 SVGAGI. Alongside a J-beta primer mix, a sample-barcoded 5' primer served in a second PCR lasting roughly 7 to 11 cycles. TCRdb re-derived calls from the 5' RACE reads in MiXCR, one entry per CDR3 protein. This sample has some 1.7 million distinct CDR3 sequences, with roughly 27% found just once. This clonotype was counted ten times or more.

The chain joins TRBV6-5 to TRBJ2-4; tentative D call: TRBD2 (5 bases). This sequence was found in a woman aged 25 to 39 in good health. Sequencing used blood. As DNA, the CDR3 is TGTGCCAGCAGTTATTCCGGGGTACTCATACAAGTGGAAAACATTCAGTACTTC. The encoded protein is CASSYSGVLIQVENIQYF.